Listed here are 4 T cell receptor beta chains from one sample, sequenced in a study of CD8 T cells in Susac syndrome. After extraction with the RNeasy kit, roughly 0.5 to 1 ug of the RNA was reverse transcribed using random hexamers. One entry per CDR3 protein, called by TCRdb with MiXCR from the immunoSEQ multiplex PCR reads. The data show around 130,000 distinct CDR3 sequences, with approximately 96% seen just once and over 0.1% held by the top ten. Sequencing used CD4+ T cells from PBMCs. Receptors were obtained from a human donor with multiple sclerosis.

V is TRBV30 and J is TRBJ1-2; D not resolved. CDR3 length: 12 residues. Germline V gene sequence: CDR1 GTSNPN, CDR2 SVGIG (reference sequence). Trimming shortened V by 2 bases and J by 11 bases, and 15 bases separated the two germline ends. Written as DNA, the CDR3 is TGTGCCTGGAGTACCCAATCGGGTGGTTACACCTTC. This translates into CAWSTQSGGYTF. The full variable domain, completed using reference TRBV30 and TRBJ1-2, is SQTIHQWPATLVQPVGSPLSLECTVEGTSNPNLYWYRQAAGRGLQLLFYSVGIGQISSEVPQNLSASRPQDRQFILSSKKLLLSDSGFYLCAWSTQSGGYTFGSGTRLTVV.

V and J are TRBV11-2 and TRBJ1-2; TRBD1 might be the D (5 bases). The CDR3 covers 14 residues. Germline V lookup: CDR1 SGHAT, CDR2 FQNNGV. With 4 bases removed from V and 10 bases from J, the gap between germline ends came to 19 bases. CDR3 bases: TGTGCCAGCAGCTCCATACGGGACCGAAACAACTACACCTTC. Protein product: CASSSIRDRNNYTF.

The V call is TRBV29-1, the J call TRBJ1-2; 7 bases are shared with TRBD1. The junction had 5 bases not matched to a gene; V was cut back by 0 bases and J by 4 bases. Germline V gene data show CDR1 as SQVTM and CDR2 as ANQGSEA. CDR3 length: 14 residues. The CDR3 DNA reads TGCAGCGTTGAAGATCAGGGGGGCTTCTATGGCTACACCTTC. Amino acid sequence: CSVEDQGGFYGYTF.

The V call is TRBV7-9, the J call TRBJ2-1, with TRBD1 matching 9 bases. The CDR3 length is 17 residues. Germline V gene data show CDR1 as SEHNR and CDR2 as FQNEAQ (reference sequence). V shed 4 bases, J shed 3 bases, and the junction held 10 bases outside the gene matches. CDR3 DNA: TGTGCCAGCAGCTGGGCCACCGGGACAGGGCTCTACAATGAGCAGTTCTTC. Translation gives CASSWATGTGLYNEQFF. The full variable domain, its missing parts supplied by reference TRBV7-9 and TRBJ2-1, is DTGVSQNPRHKITKRGQNVTFRCDPISEHNRLYWYRQTLGQGPEFLTYFQNEAQLEKSRLLSDRFSAERPKGSFSTLEIQRTEQGDSAMYLCASSWATGTGLYNEQFFGPGTRLTVL.